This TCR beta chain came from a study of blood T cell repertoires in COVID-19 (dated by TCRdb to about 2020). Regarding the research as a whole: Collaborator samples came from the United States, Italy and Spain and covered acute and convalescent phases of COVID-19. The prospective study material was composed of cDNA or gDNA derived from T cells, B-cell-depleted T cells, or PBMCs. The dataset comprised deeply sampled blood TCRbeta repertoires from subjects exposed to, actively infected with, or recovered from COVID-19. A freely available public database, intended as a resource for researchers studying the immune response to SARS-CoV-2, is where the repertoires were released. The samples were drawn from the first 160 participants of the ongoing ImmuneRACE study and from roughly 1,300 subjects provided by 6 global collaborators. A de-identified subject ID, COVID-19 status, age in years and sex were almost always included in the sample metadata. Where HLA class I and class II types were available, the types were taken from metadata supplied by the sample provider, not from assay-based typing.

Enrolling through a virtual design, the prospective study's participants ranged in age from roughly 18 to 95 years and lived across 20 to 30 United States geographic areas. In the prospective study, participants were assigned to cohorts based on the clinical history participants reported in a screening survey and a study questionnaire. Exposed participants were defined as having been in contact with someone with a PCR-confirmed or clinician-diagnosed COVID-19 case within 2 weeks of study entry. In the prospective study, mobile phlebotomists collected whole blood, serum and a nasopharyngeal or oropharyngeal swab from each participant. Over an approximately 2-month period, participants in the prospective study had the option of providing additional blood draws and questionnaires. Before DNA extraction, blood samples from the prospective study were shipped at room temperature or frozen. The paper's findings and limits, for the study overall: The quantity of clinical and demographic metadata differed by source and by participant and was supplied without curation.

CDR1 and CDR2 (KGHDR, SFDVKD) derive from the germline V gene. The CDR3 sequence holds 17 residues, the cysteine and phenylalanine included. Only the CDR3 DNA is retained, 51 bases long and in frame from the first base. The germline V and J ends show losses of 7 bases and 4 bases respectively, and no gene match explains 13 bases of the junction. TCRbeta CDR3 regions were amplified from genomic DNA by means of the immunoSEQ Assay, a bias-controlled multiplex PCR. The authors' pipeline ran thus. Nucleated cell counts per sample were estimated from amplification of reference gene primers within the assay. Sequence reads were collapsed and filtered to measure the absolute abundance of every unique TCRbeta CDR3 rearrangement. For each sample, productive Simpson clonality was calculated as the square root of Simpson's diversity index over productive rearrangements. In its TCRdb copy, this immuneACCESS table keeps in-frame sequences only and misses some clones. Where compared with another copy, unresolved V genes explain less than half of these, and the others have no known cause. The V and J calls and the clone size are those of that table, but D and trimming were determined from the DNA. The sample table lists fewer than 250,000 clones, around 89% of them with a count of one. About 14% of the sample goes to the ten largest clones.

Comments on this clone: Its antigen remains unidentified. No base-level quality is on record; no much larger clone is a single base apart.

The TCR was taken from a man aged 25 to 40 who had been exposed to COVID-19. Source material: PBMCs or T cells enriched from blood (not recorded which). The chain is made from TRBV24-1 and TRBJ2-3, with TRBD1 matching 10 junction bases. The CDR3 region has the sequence CATSPSPGQGFADTQYF. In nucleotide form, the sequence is TGTGCCACCAGCCCTAGTCCGGGACAGGGGTTTGCAGATACGCAGTATTTT.